Following are 29 T cell receptor beta chains from one sample sequenced in a study of OX40 agonist ivuxolimab in advanced cancers. TCRdb keeps only in-frame clones here, not all; method: immunoSEQ multiplex PCR. This repertoire shows roughly 24,000 clones, about 87% found once; its top ten account for 25% to 35%. This specimen was CD4+ or CD8+ T cells sorted from blood, taken in a trial of the OX40 agonist ivuxolimab. The source of these receptors is an adult with an advanced solid tumor such as melanoma, head and neck, liver or kidney cancer.

This clone has only a few counts. The chain is built from TRBV2 and TRBJ1-1; 7 bases are a match to TRBD1. The germline CDR1 and CDR2 sequences are SNHLY and FYNNEI. This CDR3 has 15 residues. Trimming at V came to 6 bases and at J to 4 bases, leaving 11 bases not matched to a gene. DNA for the CDR3: TGTGCCAGCAGCCTGGGACAGAGGGTCAGCACTGAAGCTTTCTTT. Translation: CASSLGQRVSTEAFF.

The chain uses TRBV7-8 and TRBJ1-2; no firm D call. The CDR3 length is 14 residues. The V and J ends lost 3 bases and 2 bases respectively, with 10 bases between them. The V gene's germline CDR1 is SGHVS and CDR2 FQNEAQ. CDR3 loop: CASSLGWENYGYTF. CDR3 coding DNA: TGTGCCAGCAGCTTGGGGTGGGAGAACTATGGCTACACCTTC.

The rearrangement links TRBV5-4 to TRBJ2-3; 9 positions match TRBD2. The ends lost 0 bases at V and 4 bases at J; junction bases unmatched: 3. Germline V lookup: CDR1 SGHNT, CDR2 YYREEE (reference sequence). This CDR3 spans 15 amino acids. CDR3 DNA: TGTGCCAGCAGCTTGGGGACTAGCGTCGCAGATACGCAGTATTTT. This sequence encodes CASSLGTSVADTQYF.

The chain links TRBV4-3 to TRBJ1-4; 8 bases align to TRBD1. The length of the CDR3 is 15 residues. The V gene's germline CDR1 is LGHNA and CDR2 YSLEER. J lost 8 bases, V lost 2 bases, and 7 bases had no gene match. The CDR3 loop is CASSQRTGWSEKLFF. The CDR3 nucleotides are TGCGCCAGCAGCCAACGGACAGGGTGGTCGGAAAAACTGTTTTTT.

This sequence joins TRBV11-2 and TRBJ2-7, with no clear D. Germline V CDR1 and CDR2: SGHAT, FQNNGV. The CDR3 is 14 amino acids. Trimming removed 1 base at V and 7 bases at J, with 14 bases between. The CDR3 spells CASSLVGIGMEQYF. The CDR3 DNA follows: TGTGCCAGCAGCTTAGTAGGGATTGGGATGGAGCAGTACTTC.

This chain links TRBV4-1 with TRBJ1-2; TRBD1 might be the D (6 bases). CDR1 is MGHRA, CDR2 YSYEKL, per germline. Between the trimmed V and J ends, which lost 1 base and 5 bases, there was a span of 14 bases. The CDR3 spans 15 residues. In DNA, the CDR3 is TGCGCCAGCAGCCAAGCAGATCAGGGGTTTTATGGCTACACCTTC. Its translation is CASSQADQGFYGYTF.

The chain has TRBV29-1 and TRBJ1-2; TRBD1 aligns across 7 bases. After removal of 3 bases from V and 8 bases from J, the junction contained 9 bases not matched to a gene. This CDR3 is built from 13 residues. The germline CDR1 and CDR2 sequences are SQVTM and ANQGSEA. CDR3 in amino acids: CSVDGTAGRGYTF. DNA of the CDR3: TGCAGCGTTGATGGGACAGCCGGTAGGGGCTACACCTTC. Full variable domain (outside the CDR3, taken from reference TRBV29-1 and TRBJ1-2): SAVISQKPSRDICQRGTSLTIQCQVDSQVTMMFWYRQQPGQSLTLIATANQGSEATYESGFVIDKFPISRPNLTFSTLTVSNMSPEDSSIYLCSVDGTAGRGYTFGSGTRLTVV.

The chain carries TRBV7-2 and TRBJ2-3; D not resolved. The ends were cut back, 2 bases at V and 6 bases at J, with 12 bases in the middle. CDR3 length equals 14 residues. CDR1 and CDR2 (germline): SGHTA, FQGNSA. CDR3: CASSLKQYGDTQYF. The CDR3 DNA reads TGTGCCAGCAGCTTAAAGCAGTACGGGGATACGCAGTATTTT.

The chain couples TRBV5-6 to TRBJ2-2; TRBD1 is a possible D gene (7 bases). Germline V gives CDR1 SGHDT, CDR2 YYEEEE. The CDR3 spans 17 residues. V was shortened by 0 bases and J by 6 bases, with 18 bases between the two germline ends. CDR3 nucleotide sequence: TGTGCCAGCAGCTTGGGTGGCCAGGGGGGCTCGGCCGGGGAGCTGTTTTTT. It encodes CASSLGGQGGSAGELFF. The full variable domain, rest sourced from reference TRBV5-6 and TRBJ2-2, is DAGVTQSPTHLIKTRGQQVTLRCSPKSGHDTVSWYQQALGQGPQFIFQYYEEEERQRGNFPDRFSGHQFPNYSSELNVNALLLGDSALYLCASSLGGQGGSAGELFFGEGSRLTVL.

This chain connects TRBV7-9 to TRBJ1-1, with TRBD1 as a possible D gene (5 bases). From germline, CDR1 is SEHNR and CDR2 FQNEAQ (reference sequence). The V end lost 5 bases, the J end lost 5 bases, and 18 bases lay between the germline ends. This CDR3 is 15 amino acids long. CDR3 nucleotides: TGTGCCAGCAGCCCTCCATCGCGGGGGGGGACTGAAGCTTTCTTT. It encodes CASSPPSRGGTEAFF.

This chain links TRBV5-1 with TRBJ2-1; D not certain. This CDR3 has 13 amino acids. CDR1 and CDR2 from the germline V gene are SGHRS and YFSETQ. The V gene lost 1 base and the J gene lost 10 bases, with 12 bases spanning the gap. The CDR3, as DNA: TGCGCCAGCAGCTTGATACGGAAAGGCGAGCAGTTCTTC. It encodes CASSLIRKGEQFF.

This chain links TRBV6-5 with TRBJ1-1; no firm D call. V gave up 7 bases and J gave up 2 bases, with 14 bases separating them. The germline V gene has CDR1 MNHEY and CDR2 SVGAGI. The CDR3 is 14 amino acids. For the CDR3, the DNA is TGTGCCAGCAAGTCCAAAGGAGTCAACACTGAAGCTTTCTTT. Amino acids: CASKSKGVNTEAFF.

CDR3 sequence: CASSLTGTKGSPLHF. The CDR3, as DNA: TGTGCCAGCAGTTTGACAGGGACTAAGGGGTCACCCCTCCACTTT. The rearrangement links TRBV28 to TRBJ1-6; 7 nucleotides match TRBD1. This CDR3 is built from 15 residues. The germline gives CDR1 MDHEN, CDR2 SYDVKM. With V trimmed by 3 bases and J by 10 bases, 9 bases remained unmatched.

The J gene is TRBJ1-1, the V gene TRBV7-9, with 7 bases matching TRBD1. The V gene end was trimmed by 3 bases and the J gene end by 5 bases; junction bases not matched to a gene: 6. Germline values: CDR1 SEHNR, CDR2 FQNEAQ (reference sequence). This CDR3 region has 14 residues. The CDR3 here is CASSLGQGETEAFF. CDR3 in DNA: TGTGCCAGCAGCTTGGGTCAGGGGGAGACTGAAGCTTTCTTT.

V and J are TRBV2 and TRBJ2-7; the D gene is possibly TRBD2 (6 bases). The CDR3 length is 15 residues. CDR1 SNHLY and CDR2 FYNNEI come from the germline V gene. Trimming took 3 bases from V and 1 from J, leaving 13 bases between them. CDR3 DNA sequence: TGTGCCAGCAGTGAGATCGGGAGTTGGTCCTACGAGCAGTACTTC. Its protein product is CASSEIGSWSYEQYF.

This chain links TRBV5-1 with TRBJ1-3; 8 nucleotides line up with TRBD1. With V trimmed by 5 bases and J by 0 bases, 4 bases remained unmatched. The CDR3 extends over 15 amino acids. The germline V gene encodes CDR1 SGHRS and CDR2 YFSETQ. In DNA, the CDR3 is TGCGCCAGCAGGGACAGGGCGGCCTCTGGAAACACCATATATTTT. This codes for CASRDRAASGNTIYF.

The chain is built from TRBV6-5 and TRBJ2-5; 10 nucleotides match TRBD1. TRBJ2-7 matches the DNA end more closely, so the J call is doubtful. CDR1 is MNHEY, CDR2 SVGAGI, per germline. The length of the CDR3 is 14 residues. The CDR3 loop is CASRRQGASYEQYF. The DNA for the CDR3 is TGTGCCAGCCGCCGACAGGGGGCGTCCTACGAGCAGTACTTC.

The V and J genes are TRBV5-1 and TRBJ1-3; no firm D call. Germline CDR1 reads SGHRS; CDR2 reads YFSETQ. V shed 0 bases and J shed 5 bases, with 9 bases lying between them. The CDR3 totals 14 residues. CDR3 sequence: CASSLVPDRNTIYF. The CDR3 DNA follows: TGCGCCAGCAGCTTGGTTCCAGATCGAAACACCATATATTTT.

The rearrangement uses TRBV28 and TRBJ1-2, with 7 bases matching TRBD1. V trimming: 2 bases; J trimming: 12 bases; junction bases outside the gene matches: 6. The germline gives CDR1 MDHEN, CDR2 SYDVKM. The CDR3 is 12 amino acids. The chain's CDR3 is CASSLMQGGDTF. CDR3 DNA: TGTGCCAGCAGTTTAATGCAGGGGGGAGACACCTTC.

The chain uses TRBV19 and TRBJ1-5; D may be TRBD1 (6 bases). The CDR3 consists of 13 residues. The germline V gene encodes CDR1 LNHDA and CDR2 SQIVND (reference sequence). V lost 6 bases and J lost 6, with 12 bases in between. CDR3: CASSYRDSQPQHF. The CDR3 bases are TGTGCCAGTAGCTACAGGGATTCTCAGCCCCAGCATTTT.

The chain is built from TRBV10-2 and TRBJ2-1, with TRBD2 matching over 14 bases. The CDR3 has 15 amino acids. Germline V lookup: CDR1 WSHSY, CDR2 SAAADI. V lost 7 bases, J lost 9 bases, and 8 bases stayed unmatched. CDR3 in amino acids: CASIMGLAGAPEQFF. The CDR3 bases are TGCGCCAGCATTATGGGACTAGCGGGAGCTCCTGAGCAGTTCTTC.

This clone was counted only a few times. The chain combines TRBV6-6 with TRBJ2-7, with 7 bases fitting TRBD2. The V segment lost 7 bases and the J segment 3 bases; nucleotides outside the gene matches: 9. This CDR3 comprises 14 residues. CDR1 and CDR2 (germline): MNHNY, SVGAGI (reference sequence). CDR3 amino acids: CASNKISGNYEQYF. DNA of the CDR3: TGTGCCAGCAATAAAATCAGCGGGAACTACGAGCAGTACTTC.

The chain recombines TRBV18 with TRBJ1-5; D unresolved. Between the trimmed V and J ends, which lost 6 bases and 6 bases, there was a span of 12 bases. This CDR3 spans 13 amino acids. The germline gives CDR1 KGHSH, CDR2 LQKENI. For the CDR3, the DNA is TGTGCCAGCTCCCCGGGCAGCCCTCAGCCCCAGCATTTT. Translating gives CASSPGSPQPQHF.

This chain connects TRBV14 to TRBJ2-5, with D unclear. The J call may be faulty, since TRBJ2-7 better matches the DNA end. This CDR3 spans 11 amino acids. Germline V CDR1 and CDR2: SGHDN, FVKESK. CDR3 DNA sequence: TGTGCCAGCAGCCCAGGCTACGAGCAGTACTTC. Its protein product is CASSPGYEQYF.

This clone was seen a single time. The chain is built from TRBV7-2 and TRBJ1-2; D call uncertain. CDR1 and CDR2 (germline): SGHTA, FQGNSA. The CDR3 contains 16 residues. The V end lost 2 bases, the J end lost 3 bases, and 16 bases lay between the germline ends. As DNA, the CDR3 is TGTGCCAGCAGCTTAACGGCCGGGCGTCAGTACTATGGCTACACCTTC. As protein: CASSLTAGRQYYGYTF.

A single count supports this clone. This chain links TRBV11-1 with TRBJ2-5, with D possibly being TRBD2 (5 bases). V was shortened by 1 base and J by 3 bases, with 15 bases between the two germline ends. This CDR3 has 16 residues. Germline V gene sequence: CDR1 SGHAT, CDR2 FQDESV (reference sequence). CDR3 in amino acids: CASSLGVTGIEETQYF. For the CDR3, the DNA is TGTGCCAGCAGCTTAGGGGTGACCGGGATTGAAGAGACCCAGTACTTC. The complete variable domain, with remaining parts taken from reference TRBV11-1 and TRBJ2-5, reads EAEVAQSPRYKITEKSQAVAFWCDPISGHATLYWYRQILGQGPELLVQFQDESVVDDSQLPKDRFSAERLKGVDSTLKIQPAELGDSAMYLCASSLGVTGIEETQYFGPGTRLLVL.

Here the CDR3 DNA reads TGCGCCAGCAGCCCTGGGACAGGGGTAGAGACCCAGTACTTC. It encodes CASSPGTGVETQYF. V and J are TRBV5-1 and TRBJ2-5; 10 nucleotides agree with TRBD1. J was trimmed by 4 bases and V by 4 bases; bases with no gene match: 4. The CDR3 runs 14 residues. CDR1 and CDR2 from the germline V gene are SGHRS and YFSETQ.

CDR3 loop: CAWGSSYNSPLHF. The CDR3, as DNA: TGTGCCTGGGGGAGCTCCTATAATTCACCCCTCCACTTT. The chain employs TRBV30 and TRBJ1-6; D gene ambiguous. With 5 bases removed from V and 0 bases from J, the gap between germline ends came to 5 bases. Germline-derived CDR1 and CDR2 are GTSNPN and SVGIG (reference sequence). CDR3 size: 13 residues.

This chain joins TRBV9 and TRBJ1-1; TRBD1 matches at 7 bases. The germline CDR1 and CDR2 sequences are SGDLS and YYNGEE. There are 15 residues in the CDR3. Trimming removed 0 bases from V and 3 bases from J; junction bases left unmatched: 5. CDR3 coding DNA: TGTGCCAGCAGCGTAGAAGGAGGGGGCTACACTGAAGCTTTCTTT. It encodes CASSVEGGGYTEAFF.